This is a list of T cell receptor beta chains from one sample in a study of blood T cell repertoires in COVID-19. Here immunoSEQ multiplex PCR was the method, and the copy in TCRdb shows in-frame clones only, minus some. This sample has some 150,000 clones, with roughly 80% found just once. The source material was peripheral blood. These receptors originate from a man between 60 and 75 years old with acute or convalescent COVID-19. The CDR3 runs from the conserved cysteine through the conserved F or W. A D gene is named only where the DNA matches it firmly. Size is omitted from some rows. Given values are once, few, many or a class for expanded clones.

d_gene	v_gene	j_gene	abundance	CDR3aa	CDR3nt
TRBD1	TRBV6-6	TRBJ1-4	-	CASSYSSGQRNEKLFF	TGTGCCAGCAGTTACTCTTCGGGACAGCGAAATGAAAAACTGTTTTTT
-	TRBV4-1	TRBJ1-6	-	CASSPPGSPLHF	TGCGCCAGCAGCCCTCCCGGGTCACCCCTCCACTTT
TRBD1	TRBV7-2	TRBJ2-2	-	CASSRGPPDRAGGTGELFF	TGTGCCAGCAGCAGGGGTCCCCCCGACAGGGCGGGTGGGACCGGGGAGCTGTTTTTT
TRBD1	TRBV6-5	TRBJ1-1	-	CASSPGTANTEAFF	TGTGCCAGCAGTCCCGGGACAGCGAACACTGAAGCTTTCTTT
-	TRBV6-5	TRBJ1-1	-	CASRRGGKAFF	TGTGCCAGCAGGCGGGGCGGTAAAGCTTTCTTT
-	TRBV29-1	TRBJ1-1	few	CSVDRGISSTEAFF	TGCAGCGTTGATCGAGGGATTTCGAGCACTGAAGCTTTCTTT
-	TRBV28	TRBJ2-5	few	CASSWRRGRETQYF	TGTGCCAGCAGTTGGCGACGGGGTCGGGAGACCCAGTACTTC
-	TRBV5-1	TRBJ1-2	-	CASSFVLNYGYTF	TGCGCCAGCAGCTTCGTGTTAAACTATGGCTACACCTTC
-	TRBV19	TRBJ2-5	few	CASSRGPPETQYF	TGTGCCAGTAGTCGTGGGCCGCCTGAGACCCAGTACTTC
TRBD1	TRBV4-1	TRBJ1-6	-	CASSQGPRDSNSPLHF	TGCGCCAGCAGCCAAGGGCCCCGGGACAGTAATTCACCCCTCCACTTT
TRBD2	TRBV11-3	TRBJ2-1	-	CASSLGKTSRDEQFF	TGTGCCAGCAGCTTAGGGAAGACTAGCCGAGATGAGCAGTTCTTC
-	TRBV9	TRBJ1-4	-	CASSVALRQDEKLFF	TGTGCCAGCAGCGTAGCACTTAGGCAGGATGAAAAACTGTTTTTT
-	TRBV10-3	TRBJ1-1	once	CAISEGGRMNTEAFF	TGTGCCATCAGTGAGGGGGGGAGAATGAACACTGAAGCTTTCTTT
TRBD1	TRBV5-1	TRBJ2-5	-	CASSLTGGLETQYF	TGCGCCAGCAGCTTGACAGGGGGTTTGGAGACCCAGTACTTC
TRBD1	TRBV6-2/TRBV6-3	TRBJ2-7	-	CASSYRTGGTYEQYF	TGTGCCAGCAGTTACCGGACAGGGGGTACCTACGAGCAGTACTTC
TRBD1	TRBV5-1	TRBJ1-2	-	CASSDRTGGYGYTF	TGCGCCAGTAGCGACCGGACAGGGGGCTATGGCTACACCTTC
-	TRBV6-5	TRBJ1-2	-	CASSYAAGRSNYGYTF	TGTGCCAGCAGTTACGCGGCAGGGAGGTCTAACTATGGCTACACCTTC
TRBD2	TRBV5-1	TRBJ2-1	-	CASSLGTGTRTYNEQFF	TGCGCCAGCAGCTTGGGAACCGGGACTAGGACCTACAATGAGCAGTTCTTC
TRBD1	TRBV7-8	TRBJ2-5	-	CASSSTGGPLETQYF	TGTGCCAGCAGCTCGACAGGGGGTCCTTTGGAGACCCAGTACTTC
-	TRBV21-1	TRBJ1-1	-	CASSIRAGGPRTEAFF	TGTGCCAGCAGCATTCGAGCAGGGGGTCCTCGAACTGAAGCTTTCTTT
-	TRBV7-3	TRBJ1-1	-	CASSSKNTEAFF	TGTGCCAGCAGCTCCAAGAACACTGAAGCTTTCTTT
-	TRBV7-2	TRBJ1-1	-	CASSLGVRAEAFF	TGTGCCAGCAGCTTAGGGGTGAGGGCTGAAGCTTTCTTT
-	TRBV7-2	TRBJ2-7	-	CASSLVSSPGSYEQYF	TGTGCCAGCAGCTTAGTCTCTAGCCCAGGCTCCTACGAGCAGTACTTC